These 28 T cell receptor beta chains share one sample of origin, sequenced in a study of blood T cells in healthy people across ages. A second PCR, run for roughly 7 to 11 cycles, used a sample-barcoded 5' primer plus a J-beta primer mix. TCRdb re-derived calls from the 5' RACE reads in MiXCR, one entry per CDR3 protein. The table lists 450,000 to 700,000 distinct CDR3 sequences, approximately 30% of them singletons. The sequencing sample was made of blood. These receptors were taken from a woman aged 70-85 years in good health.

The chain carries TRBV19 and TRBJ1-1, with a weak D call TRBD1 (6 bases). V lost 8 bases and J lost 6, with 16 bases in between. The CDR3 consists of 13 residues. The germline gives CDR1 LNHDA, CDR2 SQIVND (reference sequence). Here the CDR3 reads CASGGAGVAEAFF. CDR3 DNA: TGTGCCAGTGGGGGGGCAGGGGTGGCTGAAGCTTTCTTT.

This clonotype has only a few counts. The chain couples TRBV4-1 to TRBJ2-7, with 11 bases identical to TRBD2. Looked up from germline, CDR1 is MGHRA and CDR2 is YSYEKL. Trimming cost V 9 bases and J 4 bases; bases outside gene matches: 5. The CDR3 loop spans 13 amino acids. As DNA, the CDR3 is TGCGCCAGTTCCATAGCGGGAGGGTACGAGCAGTACTTC. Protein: CASSIAGGYEQYF.

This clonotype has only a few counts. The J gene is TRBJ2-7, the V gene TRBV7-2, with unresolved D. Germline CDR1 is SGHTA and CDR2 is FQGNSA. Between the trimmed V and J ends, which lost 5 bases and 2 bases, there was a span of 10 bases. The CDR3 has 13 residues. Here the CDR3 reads CASSPASAYEQYF. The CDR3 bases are TGTGCCAGCAGCCCAGCGTCAGCCTACGAGCAGTACTTC.

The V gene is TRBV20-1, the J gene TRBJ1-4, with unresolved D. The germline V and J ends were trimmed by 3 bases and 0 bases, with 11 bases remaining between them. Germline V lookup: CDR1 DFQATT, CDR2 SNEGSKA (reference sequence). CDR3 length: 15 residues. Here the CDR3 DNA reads TGCAGTGCTAGTGCGGGGAGCGCAACTAATGAAAAACTGTTTTTT. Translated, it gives CSASAGSATNEKLFF.

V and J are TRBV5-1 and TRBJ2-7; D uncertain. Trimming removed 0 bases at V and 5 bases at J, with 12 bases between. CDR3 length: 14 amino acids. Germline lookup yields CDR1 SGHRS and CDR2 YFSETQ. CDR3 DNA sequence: TGCGCCAGCAGCTTGGTGCCGGCCAACGACGAGCAGTACTTC. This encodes CASSLVPANDEQYF.

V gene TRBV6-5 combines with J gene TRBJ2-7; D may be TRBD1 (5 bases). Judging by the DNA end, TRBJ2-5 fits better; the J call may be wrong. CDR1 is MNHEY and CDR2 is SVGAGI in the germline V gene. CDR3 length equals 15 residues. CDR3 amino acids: CASSYRTGRVETQYF. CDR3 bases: TGTGCCAGCAGTTATCGTACGGGCAGGGTAGAGACCCAGTACTTC.

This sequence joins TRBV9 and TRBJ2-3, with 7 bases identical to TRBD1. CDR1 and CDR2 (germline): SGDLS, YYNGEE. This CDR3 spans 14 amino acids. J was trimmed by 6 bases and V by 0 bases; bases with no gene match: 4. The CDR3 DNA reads TGTGCCAGCAGCGTAGCCGACAGGGTGGATACGCAGTATTTT. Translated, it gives CASSVADRVDTQYF.

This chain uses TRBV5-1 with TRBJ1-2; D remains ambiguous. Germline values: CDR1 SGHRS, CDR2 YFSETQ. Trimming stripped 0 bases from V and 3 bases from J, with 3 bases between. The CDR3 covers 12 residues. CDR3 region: CASSLEDYGYTF. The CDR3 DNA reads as TGCGCCAGCAGCTTGGAAGACTATGGCTACACCTTC.

CDR3 sequence (DNA): TGTGCCAGCAGTTACGGGGACTCCTACAATGAGCAGTTCTTC. It translates to CASSYGDSYNEQFF. The chain links TRBV6-2 or TRBV6-3 to TRBJ2-1, with D hard to call. Trimming removed 2 bases at V and 0 bases at J, with 5 bases between. CDR1 MNHEY and CDR2 SVGEGT come from the germline V gene. This CDR3 has 14 residues.

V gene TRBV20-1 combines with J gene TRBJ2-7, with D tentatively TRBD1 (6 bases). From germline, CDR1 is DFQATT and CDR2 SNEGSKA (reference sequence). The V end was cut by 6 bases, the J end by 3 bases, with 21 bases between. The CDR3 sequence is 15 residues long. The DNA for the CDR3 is TGCAGTGCAAAGGGGGAGCTGGGGGTAGTCTACGAGCAGTACTTC. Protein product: CSAKGELGVVYEQYF.

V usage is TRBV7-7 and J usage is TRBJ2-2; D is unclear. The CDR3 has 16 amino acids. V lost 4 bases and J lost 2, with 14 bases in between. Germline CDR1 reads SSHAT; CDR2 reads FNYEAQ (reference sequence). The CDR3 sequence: CASSSGRLVNTGELFF. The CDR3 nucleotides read TGTGCCAGCAGCTCTGGACGGCTTGTTAACACCGGGGAGCTGTTTTTT.

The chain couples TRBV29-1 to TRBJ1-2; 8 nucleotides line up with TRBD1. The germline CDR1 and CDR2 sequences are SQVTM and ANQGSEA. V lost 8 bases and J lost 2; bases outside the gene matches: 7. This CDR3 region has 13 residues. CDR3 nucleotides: TGCAGCACCCTGGGACAGGCCAACTATGGCTACACCTTC. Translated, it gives CSTLGQANYGYTF.

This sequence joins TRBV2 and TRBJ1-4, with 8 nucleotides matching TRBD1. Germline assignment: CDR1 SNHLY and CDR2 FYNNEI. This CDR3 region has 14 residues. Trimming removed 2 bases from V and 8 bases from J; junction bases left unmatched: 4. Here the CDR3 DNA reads TGTGCCAGCAGTGAAAGACAGGGGAGCGAAAAACTGTTTTTT. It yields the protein CASSERQGSEKLFF.

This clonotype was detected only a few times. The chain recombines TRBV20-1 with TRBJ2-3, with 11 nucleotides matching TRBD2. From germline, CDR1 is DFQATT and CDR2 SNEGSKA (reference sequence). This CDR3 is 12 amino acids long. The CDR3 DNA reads TGCAGCCCTAGCGGGGGGCAAAATACGCAGTATTTT. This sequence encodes CSPSGGQNTQYF.

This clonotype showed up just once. The CDR3 protein is CASSLSGSAAKNIQYF. The DNA of the CDR3 is TGTGCCAGCAGTTTAAGCGGGAGTGCAGCCAAAAACATTCAGTACTTC. This chain links TRBV28 with TRBJ2-4; 8 bases are shared with TRBD2. This CDR3 region has 16 residues. Unmatched junction bases numbered 3, after V lost 2 bases and J lost 0 bases. Germline V gene data show CDR1 as MDHEN and CDR2 as SYDVKM.

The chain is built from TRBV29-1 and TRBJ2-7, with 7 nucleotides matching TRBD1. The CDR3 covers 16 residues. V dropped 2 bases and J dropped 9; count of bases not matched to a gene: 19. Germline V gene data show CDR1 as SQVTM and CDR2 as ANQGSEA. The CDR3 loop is CSVELSGQVGSGGQYF. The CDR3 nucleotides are TGCAGCGTTGAACTTTCAGGACAGGTGGGGTCAGGCGGGCAGTACTTC.

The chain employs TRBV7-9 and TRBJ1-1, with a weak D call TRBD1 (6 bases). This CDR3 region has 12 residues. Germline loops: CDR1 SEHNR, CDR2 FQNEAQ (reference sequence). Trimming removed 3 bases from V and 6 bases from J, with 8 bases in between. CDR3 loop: CASSFRGAEAFF. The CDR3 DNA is TGTGCCAGCAGCTTCAGGGGTGCTGAAGCTTTCTTT.

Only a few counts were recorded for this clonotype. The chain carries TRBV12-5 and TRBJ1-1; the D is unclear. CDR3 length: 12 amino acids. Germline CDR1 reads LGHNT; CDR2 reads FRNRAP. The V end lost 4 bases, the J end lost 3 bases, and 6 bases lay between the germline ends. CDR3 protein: CASGSPDTEAFF. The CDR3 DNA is TGTGCTAGTGGTTCCCCGGACACTGAAGCTTTCTTT.

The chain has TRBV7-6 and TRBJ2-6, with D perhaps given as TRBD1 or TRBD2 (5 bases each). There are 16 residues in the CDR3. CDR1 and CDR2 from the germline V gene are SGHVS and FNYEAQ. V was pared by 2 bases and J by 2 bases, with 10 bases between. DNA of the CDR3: TGTGCCAGCAGCTTAAACAGGAGGCCTGGGGCCAACGTCCTGACTTTC. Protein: CASSLNRRPGANVLTF.

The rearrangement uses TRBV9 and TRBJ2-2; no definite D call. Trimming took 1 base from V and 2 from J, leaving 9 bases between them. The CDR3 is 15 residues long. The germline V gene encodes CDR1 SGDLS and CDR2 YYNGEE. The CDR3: CASSVRTDNTGELFF. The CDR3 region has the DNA TGTGCCAGCAGCGTACGGACGGATAACACCGGGGAGCTGTTTTTT.

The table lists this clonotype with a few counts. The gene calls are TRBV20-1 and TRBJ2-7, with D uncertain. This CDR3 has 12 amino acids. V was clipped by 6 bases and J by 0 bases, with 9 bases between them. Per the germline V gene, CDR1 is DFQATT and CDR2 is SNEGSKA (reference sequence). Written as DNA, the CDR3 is TGCAGTGCGGCCCTGGGCTCCTACGAGCAGTACTTC. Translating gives CSAALGSYEQYF.

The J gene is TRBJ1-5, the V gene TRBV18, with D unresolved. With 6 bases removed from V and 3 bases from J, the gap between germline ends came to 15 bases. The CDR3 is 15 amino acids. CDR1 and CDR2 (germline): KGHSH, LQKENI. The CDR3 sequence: CASSLGLLPNQPQHF. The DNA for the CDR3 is TGTGCCAGCTCCCTCGGACTCCTACCCAATCAGCCCCAGCATTTT.

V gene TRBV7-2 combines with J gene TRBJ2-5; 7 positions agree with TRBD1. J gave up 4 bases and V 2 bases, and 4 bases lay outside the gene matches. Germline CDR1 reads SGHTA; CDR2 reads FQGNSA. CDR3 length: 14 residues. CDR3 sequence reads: CASSLMGQSETQYF. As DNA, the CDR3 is TGTGCCAGCAGCTTAATGGGACAGTCAGAGACCCAGTACTTC. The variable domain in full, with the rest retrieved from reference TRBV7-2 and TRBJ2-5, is GAGVSQSPSNKVTEKGKDVELRCDPISGHTALYWYRQSLGQGLEFLIYFQGNSAPDKSGLPSDRFSAERTGGSVSTLTIQRTQQEDSAVYLCASSLMGQSETQYFGPGTRLLVL.

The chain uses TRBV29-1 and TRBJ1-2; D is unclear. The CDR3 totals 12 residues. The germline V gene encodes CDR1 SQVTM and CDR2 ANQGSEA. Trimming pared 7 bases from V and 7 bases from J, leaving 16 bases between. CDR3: CSGGEARSGYTF. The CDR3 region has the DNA TGCAGCGGTGGGGAGGCCCGTAGTGGCTACACCTTC. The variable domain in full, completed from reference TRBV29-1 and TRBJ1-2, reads SAVISQKPSRDICQRGTSLTIQCQVDSQVTMMFWYRQQPGQSLTLIATANQGSEATYESGFVIDKFPISRPNLTFSTLTVSNMSPEDSSIYLCSGGEARSGYTFGSGTRLTVV.

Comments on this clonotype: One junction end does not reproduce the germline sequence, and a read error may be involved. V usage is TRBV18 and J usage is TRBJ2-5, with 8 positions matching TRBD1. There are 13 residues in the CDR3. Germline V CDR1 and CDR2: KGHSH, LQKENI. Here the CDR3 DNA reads TGTGCCAGCTCACCTATGGACAGGGAAGGAAAGTTCTTC. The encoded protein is CASSPMDREGKFF.

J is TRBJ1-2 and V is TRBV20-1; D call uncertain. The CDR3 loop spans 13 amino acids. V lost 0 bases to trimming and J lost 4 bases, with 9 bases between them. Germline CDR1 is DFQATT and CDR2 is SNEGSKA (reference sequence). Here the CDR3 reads CSARDEQSYGYTF. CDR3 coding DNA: TGCAGTGCTAGAGATGAACAGTCCTATGGCTACACCTTC.

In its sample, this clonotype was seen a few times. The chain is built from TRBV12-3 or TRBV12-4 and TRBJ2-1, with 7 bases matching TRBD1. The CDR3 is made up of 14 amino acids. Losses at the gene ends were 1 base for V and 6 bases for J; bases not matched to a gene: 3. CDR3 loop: CASSLGGGSNEQFF. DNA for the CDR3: TGTGCCAGCAGTTTAGGAGGGGGCTCCAATGAGCAGTTCTTC.

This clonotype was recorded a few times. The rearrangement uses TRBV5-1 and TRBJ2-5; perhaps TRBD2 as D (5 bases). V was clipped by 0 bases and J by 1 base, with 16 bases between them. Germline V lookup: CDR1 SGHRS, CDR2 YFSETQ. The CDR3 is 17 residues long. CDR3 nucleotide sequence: TGCGCCAGCAGCTTGGCCGTAGGGAGAAGTTCCCAAGAGACCCAGTACTTC. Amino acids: CASSLAVGRSSQETQYF. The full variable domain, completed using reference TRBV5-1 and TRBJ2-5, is KAGVTQTPRYLIKTRGQQVTLSCSPISGHRSVSWYQQTPGQGLQFLFEYFSETQRNKGNFPGRFSGRQFSNSRSEMNVSTLELGDSALYLCASSLAVGRSSQETQYFGPGTRLLVL.